This passage covers 15 T cell receptor beta chains from one sample sequenced in a study of shared clonotypes between healthy human individuals (TCRdb year 2020). Library prep was done by the immunoSEQ multiplex PCR assay. TCRdb's version of the immuneACCESS table is confined to in-frame rearrangements and falls short of the full clone set. An unresolved V gene accounts for under half of the shortfall where checked; the remainder is of unknown origin. In this sample the table shows 2 million to 2.5 million clones, roughly 90% of which occur a single time. 0.37% of the sample rests with the top ten. Sequencing was performed on naive CD4+ T cells from PBMCs. Read against the paper, the sample's cell subset or site label means: CD45RA+ positively selected. The receptors derive from a man between 18 and 35 years old in good health. Some clones in this sample may be carry-over from other donors' samples.

The chain uses TRBV5-4 and TRBJ2-1; 8 positions match TRBD2. Germline assignment: CDR1 SGHNT and CDR2 YYREEE (reference sequence). The CDR3 has 15 residues. J lost 1 base, V lost 4 bases, and 4 bases had no gene match. The CDR3: CASSQTGGSYNEQFF. CDR3 nucleotides: TGTGCCAGCAGCCAAACGGGAGGGTCCTACAATGAGCAGTTCTTC.

The gene calls are TRBV10-3 and TRBJ1-5; D uncertain. This CDR3 is built from 13 residues. Trimming cost V 3 bases and J 6 bases, with 9 bases left between them. Germline V gene lookup returns CDR1 ENHRY and CDR2 SYGVKD. The CDR3 protein is CAISEREAQPQHF. The DNA of the CDR3 is TGTGCCATCAGTGAACGGGAGGCTCAGCCCCAGCATTTT.

This chain connects TRBV19 to TRBJ2-7; TRBD1 matches 7 bases. Germline lookup yields CDR1 LNHDA and CDR2 SQIVND (reference sequence). J lost 4 bases, V lost 5 bases, and 11 bases had no gene match. This CDR3 contains 15 residues. The CDR3 region has the DNA TGTGCCAGTAGTGCTCCGGGACAGACAAAATACGAGCAGTACTTC. Protein product: CASSAPGQTKYEQYF. Drawing the rest from reference TRBV19 and TRBJ2-7, the complete variable domain is DGGITQSPKYLFRKEGQNVTLSCEQNLNHDAMYWYRQDPGQGLRLIYYSQIVNDFQKGDIAEGYSVSREKKESFPLTVTSAQKNPTAFYLCASSAPGQTKYEQYFGPGTRLTVT.

The V gene is TRBV5-1, the J gene TRBJ2-3; 10 bases are a match to TRBD2. Losses at the gene ends were 2 bases for V and 4 bases for J; bases not matched to a gene: 1. This CDR3 spans 14 amino acids. CDR1 is SGHRS, CDR2 YFSETQ, per germline. CDR3 DNA sequence: TGCGCCAGCAGCTTTCTAGCGGGAGCAGATACGCAGTATTTT. This translates into CASSFLAGADTQYF.

The gene calls are TRBV6-6 and TRBJ2-7; D is unclear. The V end lost 2 bases, the J end lost 1 base, and 15 bases lay between the germline ends. Germline CDR1 is MNHNY and CDR2 is SVGAGI (reference sequence). This CDR3 contains 16 residues. The CDR3 sequence is CASSYGVAQRSYEQYF. The CDR3 DNA is TGTGCCAGCAGTTACGGCGTCGCTCAGAGGTCCTACGAGCAGTACTTC.

There are a few counts of this clone. The same CDR3 also results from other DNA sequences found in this sample. The chain links TRBV18 to TRBJ1-1; 7 bases line up with TRBD1. Per germline, CDR1 KGHSH and CDR2 LQKENI. The trim removed 2 bases at V and 4 bases at J, leaving 4 bases unmatched. This CDR3 has 14 residues. The CDR3 DNA is TGTGCCAGCTCACCAAGACAGGGCCTCACTGAAGCTTTCTTT. The encoded protein is CASSPRQGLTEAFF.

The chain is built from TRBV6-1 and TRBJ2-5; 10 nucleotides line up with TRBD1. CDR3 length equals 15 residues. V lost 6 bases and J lost 4; bases outside the gene matches: 8. Germline CDR1 and CDR2: MNHNS and SASEGT. The CDR3 nucleotides are TGTGCCAGCAGCAGACAGGGGGCCGATGGAGAGACCCAGTACTTC. Translated: CASSRQGADGETQYF.

The chain employs TRBV28 and TRBJ2-2, with 13 nucleotides matching TRBD2. The V gene end was trimmed by 5 bases and the J gene end by 6 bases; junction bases not matched to a gene: 18. Germline-derived CDR1 and CDR2 are MDHEN and SYDVKM. The CDR3 is 20 amino acids. CDR3 in amino acids: CASSQRDFTGGLAGPGELFF. Written as DNA, the CDR3 is TGTGCCAGCAGTCAACGGGACTTCACAGGGGGACTAGCGGGACCCGGGGAGCTGTTTTTT.

This chain uses TRBV5-1 with TRBJ2-1; 11 bases agree with TRBD2. Looked up from germline, CDR1 is SGHRS and CDR2 is YFSETQ. CDR3 length: 15 amino acids. V shed 4 bases and J 5 bases; nucleotides not matched to a gene: 5. The CDR3 reads CASSPVAGGNNEQFF. The CDR3 region has the DNA TGCGCCAGCAGCCCGGTAGCGGGGGGGAACAATGAGCAGTTCTTC.

The chain links TRBV7-2 to TRBJ1-3, with D possibly matching TRBD1 (5 bases). Trimming took 1 base from V and 0 from J, leaving 13 bases between them. Germline V gene data show CDR1 as SGHTA and CDR2 as FQGNSA. The CDR3 has 17 amino acids. The CDR3: CASSLGEGAHSGNTIYF. In DNA, the CDR3 is TGTGCCAGCAGCTTAGGGGAAGGGGCTCACTCTGGAAACACCATATATTTT.

The rearrangement links TRBV9 to TRBJ2-7; 12 positions match TRBD2. Germline CDR1 is SGDLS and CDR2 is YYNGEE. Trimming cost V 3 bases and J 6 bases; bases outside gene matches: 7. This CDR3 has 15 residues. As DNA, the CDR3 is TGTGCCAGCAGCGGCCCGGGACTAGCGGGCCTCGAGCAGTACTTC. As protein: CASSGPGLAGLEQYF.

The chain couples TRBV5-4 to TRBJ1-1; no clear D gene. Germline CDR1 SGHNT, CDR2 YYREEE (reference sequence). V was shortened by 4 bases and J by 2 bases, with 12 bases between the two germline ends. There are 14 residues in the CDR3. The CDR3, as DNA: TGTGCCAGCAGCCCCCGGACGTTTAACACTGAAGCTTTCTTT. This sequence encodes CASSPRTFNTEAFF.

V and J are TRBV10-3 and TRBJ2-5; 8 bases match TRBD1. The end of the DNA fits TRBJ2-7 better, so the J call may be wrong. The CDR3 has 15 amino acids. Germline-derived CDR1 and CDR2 are ENHRY and SYGVKD. Written as DNA, the CDR3 is TGTGCCATCAGTGACTCGGACAGGGTCTCCTACGAGCAGTACTTC. It codes for CAISDSDRVSYEQYF.

V usage is TRBV6-4 and J usage is TRBJ1-3; D remains unclear. The CDR3 is made up of 14 amino acids. Germline V gives CDR1 MRHNA, CDR2 SNTAGT. The V and J ends lost 5 bases and 6 bases respectively, with 14 bases between them. This CDR3 reads CASSPSFGVNTIYF. CDR3 nucleotide sequence: TGTGCCAGCAGTCCAAGCTTCGGGGTAAACACCATATATTTT.

This clone occurred a few times. The chain joins TRBV10-3 to TRBJ1-1, with D possibly TRBD1 on 6 matching bases. The CDR3 is 14 amino acids. V lost 2 bases to trimming and J lost 5 bases, with 12 bases between them. Germline V gene data show CDR1 as ENHRY and CDR2 as SYGVKD. DNA of the CDR3: TGTGCCATCAGTGAGGGCACAGGGCGGACTGAAGCTTTCTTT. Its translation: CAISEGTGRTEAFF.